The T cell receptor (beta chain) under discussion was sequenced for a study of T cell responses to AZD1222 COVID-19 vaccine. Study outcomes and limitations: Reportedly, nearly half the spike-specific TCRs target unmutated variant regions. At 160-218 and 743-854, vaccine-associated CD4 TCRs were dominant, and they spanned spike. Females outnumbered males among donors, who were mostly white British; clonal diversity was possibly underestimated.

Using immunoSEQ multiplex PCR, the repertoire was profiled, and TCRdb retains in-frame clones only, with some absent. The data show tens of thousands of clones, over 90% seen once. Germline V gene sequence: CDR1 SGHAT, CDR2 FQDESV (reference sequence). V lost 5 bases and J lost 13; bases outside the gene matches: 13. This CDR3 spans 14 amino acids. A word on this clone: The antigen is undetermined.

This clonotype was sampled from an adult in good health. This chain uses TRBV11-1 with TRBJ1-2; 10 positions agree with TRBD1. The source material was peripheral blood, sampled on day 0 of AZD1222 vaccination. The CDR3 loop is CASSPTGTGAFFTF. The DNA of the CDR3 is TGTGCCAGCAGCCCGACCGGGACAGGGGCCTTTTTCACCTTC.